This TCR beta chain comes out of a study of monozygotic twins with inflammatory bowel disease. Whole-study results and caveats: No distinction between different T cell subtypes was possible.

Reanalyzing the 5' RACE reads, TCRdb keeps one entry per CDR3 protein, without DNA. This sample's clone table lists some 440,000 distinct CDR3 sequences. To note about this clonotype: Its antigen is still unknown.

Germline-derived CDR1 and CDR2 are LNHDA and SQIVND (reference sequence). CDR3 length equals 13 residues. The V call is TRBV19, the J call TRBJ2-1; absent DNA, TCRdb's TRBD1 call cannot be checked. This receptor was identified in a human donor with ulcerative colitis or Crohn's disease, or a healthy co-twin of an affected twin (not recorded which). Sample: blood. CDR3 sequence: CASSIGGANPLFF.